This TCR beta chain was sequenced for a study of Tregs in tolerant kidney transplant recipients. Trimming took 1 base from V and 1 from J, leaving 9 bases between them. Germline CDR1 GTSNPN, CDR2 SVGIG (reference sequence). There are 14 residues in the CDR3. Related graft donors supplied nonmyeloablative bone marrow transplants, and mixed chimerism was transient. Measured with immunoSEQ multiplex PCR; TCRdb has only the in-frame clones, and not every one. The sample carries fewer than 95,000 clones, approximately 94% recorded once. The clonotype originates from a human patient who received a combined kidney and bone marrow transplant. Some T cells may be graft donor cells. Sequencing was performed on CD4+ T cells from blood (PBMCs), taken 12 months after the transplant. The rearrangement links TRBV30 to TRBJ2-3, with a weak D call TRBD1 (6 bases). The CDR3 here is CAWSGGLRTDTQYF. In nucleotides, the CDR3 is TGTGCCTGGAGTGGGGGGCTTCGCACAGATACGCAGTATTTT.